One sample yielded the 2 T cell receptor beta chains listed below, sequenced in a study of shared clonotypes between healthy human individuals. The data were produced by immunoSEQ multiplex PCR, yet TCRdb's version contains in-frame clones alone and is incomplete. The sample lists roughly 1,600,000 clones, 98% to 99% seen once, with about 0.34% in the top ten. The sequenced sample consisted of naive CD4+ T cells sorted from blood. Subset denoted: CD45RA+ positively selected. The receptor source for this set is a man under 40 in good health.

The rearrangement links TRBV6-1 to TRBJ2-7; TRBD2 is a possible D gene (5 bases). The CDR3 is 13 amino acids. Germline lookup yields CDR1 MNHNS and CDR2 SASEGT. Trimming stripped 8 bases from V and 2 bases from J, with 13 bases between. CDR3 nucleotide sequence: TGTGCCAGCGCCAGAGGGTCCGCCTACGAGCAGTACTTC. Its translation is CASARGSAYEQYF.

The genes are TRBV15 and TRBJ1-1; D is undetermined. Per the germline V gene, CDR1 is LNHNV and CDR2 is YYDKDF (reference sequence). The CDR3 totals 14 residues. V lost 3 bases to trimming and J lost 0 bases, with 8 bases between them. The CDR3 protein is CATSSRAVNTEAFF. The CDR3 region has the DNA TGTGCCACCAGCAGTCGCGCGGTGAACACTGAAGCTTTCTTT.